Below are 3 T cell receptor beta chains sequenced from a single sample in a study of shared clonotypes between healthy human individuals. The assay was immunoSEQ multiplex PCR, and TCRdb's table has in-frame clones only and misses some. Counted here are roughly 2.2 million clones, 92% occurring once; the ten biggest clones make up around 0.4%. The sequenced sample was naive CD4+ T cells from PBMCs. Regarding subset: CD45RA+ positively selected. These receptors all stem from a man younger than 30 in good health. Some clones in this sample may be carry-over from other donors' samples.

This clone was seen only once. This chain links TRBV7-2 with TRBJ2-5; perhaps TRBD1 as D (5 bases). Germline loops: CDR1 SGHTA, CDR2 FQGNSA. Trimming took 6 bases from V and 4 from J, leaving 12 bases between them. The CDR3 runs to 13 residues. CDR3 amino acids: CASRGAQRETQYF. CDR3 nucleotide sequence: TGTGCCAGCAGAGGGGCCCAGCGAGAGACCCAGTACTTC. The variable domain in full, completed from reference TRBV7-2 and TRBJ2-5, reads GAGVSQSPSNKVTEKGKDVELRCDPISGHTALYWYRQSLGQGLEFLIYFQGNSAPDKSGLPSDRFSAERTGGSVSTLTIQRTQQEDSAVYLCASRGAQRETQYFGPGTRLLVL.

The table lists this clone with a count of one. This chain uses TRBV5-1 with TRBJ2-2; D may be TRBD2 (5 bases). V shed 3 bases and J shed 5 bases, with 8 bases lying between them. Germline assignment: CDR1 SGHRS and CDR2 YFSETQ. The CDR3 runs 13 residues. CDR3 coding DNA: TGCGCCAGCAGCTCTGGCGGGACCGGGGAGCTGTTTTTT. Its protein product is CASSSGGTGELFF.

The gene calls are TRBV5-1 and TRBJ2-4, with 11 nucleotides matching TRBD2. Germline V gives CDR1 SGHRS, CDR2 YFSETQ. The CDR3 covers 14 residues. V lost 0 bases and J lost 13; bases outside the gene matches: 6. CDR3 nucleotide sequence: TGCGCCAGCAGCTTGGCTACTAGCGGGAGAAGGCAGTACTTC. Protein product: CASSLATSGRRQYF. Supplemented by reference TRBV5-1 and TRBJ2-4, the full variable domain reads KAGVTQTPRYLIKTRGQQVTLSCSPISGHRSVSWYQQTPGQGLQFLFEYFSETQRNKGNFPGRFSGRQFSNSRSEMNVSTLELGDSALYLCASSLATSGRRQYFGAGTRLSVL.